Presented here are 20 T cell receptor beta chains from one specimen sequenced in a study of control samples from healthy donors and cancer patients. Some clones are missing from TCRdb's copy, which holds only in-frame ones; the method was immunoSEQ multiplex PCR. The sample holds some 130,000 clones, around 93% seen once. Sequencing input: PBMCs. The receptor set was obtained from a man aged 45 to 65 with head and neck cancer.

The V and J genes are TRBV19 and TRBJ2-1; 9 positions agree with TRBD2. This CDR3 contains 15 residues. The trim removed 4 bases at V and 6 bases at J, leaving 7 bases unmatched. Germline lookup yields CDR1 LNHDA and CDR2 SQIVND (reference sequence). The DNA of the CDR3 is TGTGCCAGTAGTAAAGGACTAGCGAACTTCAATGAGCAGTTCTTC. As protein: CASSKGLANFNEQFF.

This sequence joins TRBV24-1 and TRBJ2-7; D not resolved. Deletions cut 1 base from V and 6 bases from J, with 15 bases between. This CDR3 has 15 residues. Germline lookup yields CDR1 KGHDR and CDR2 SFDVKD. The CDR3: CATSDFGRPSSEQYF. The CDR3 DNA is TGTGCCACCAGTGATTTCGGCAGACCAAGTTCCGAGCAGTACTTC.

V gene TRBV28 combines with J gene TRBJ2-2; D perhaps matches TRBD1 (5 bases). Germline V gene sequence: CDR1 MDHEN, CDR2 SYDVKM. With 7 bases removed from V and 5 bases from J, the gap between germline ends came to 20 bases. The length of the CDR3 is 16 residues. The CDR3: CASTQRRVYSTGELFF. The CDR3 DNA reads as TGTGCCAGCACCCAACGCAGGGTCTATAGTACCGGGGAGCTGTTTTTT.

The chain employs TRBV5-1 and TRBJ2-1, with 9 bases fitting TRBD1. From germline, CDR1 is SGHRS and CDR2 YFSETQ. This CDR3 is built from 16 residues. Trimming at V came to 3 bases and at J to 7 bases, leaving 11 bases not matched to a gene. The CDR3 DNA sequence: TGCGCCAGCAGCTCGATTCCGGGACAGGGACGAAATGAGCAGTTCTTC. Its translation is CASSSIPGQGRNEQFF.

J is TRBJ2-5 and V is TRBV11-2, with D perhaps TRBD1 or TRBD2 (5 bases each). CDR1 and CDR2 from the germline V gene are SGHAT and FQNNGV. With 6 bases removed from V and 4 bases from J, the gap between germline ends came to 24 bases. This CDR3 contains 17 residues. The CDR3 region has the DNA TGTGCCAGCAGTCATAGAATCCGGGACCTAGTGGGAGAGACCCAGTACTTC. Residues: CASSHRIRDLVGETQYF.

V and J are TRBV27 and TRBJ1-6, with D maybe TRBD1 (5 bases). CDR1 is MNHEY, CDR2 SMNVEV, per germline (reference sequence). Trimming cost V 7 bases and J 7 bases, with 26 bases left between them. The CDR3 covers 18 residues. The CDR3 loop reads CASTQFGGVLEENSPLHF. In nucleotides, the CDR3 is TGTGCCAGCACCCAATTTGGGGGGGTTTTGGAGGAAAATTCACCCCTCCACTTT.

The chain links TRBV6-5 to TRBJ2-1; D may match TRBD1 or TRBD2 (5 bases each). V lost 9 bases to trimming and J lost 5 bases, with 17 bases between them. Germline loops: CDR1 MNHEY, CDR2 SVGAGI. There are 14 residues in the CDR3. CDR3 in amino acids: CASKTADAHNEQFF. The CDR3 bases are TGTGCCAGTAAGACAGCGGATGCCCACAATGAGCAGTTCTTC.

CDR3 bases: TGTGCCAGCAGTTTACTCGAGGGGTTGGGGGGAAACACCATATATTTT. Amino acid sequence: CASSLLEGLGGNTIYF. This rearrangement joins TRBV28 to TRBJ1-3, with a possible D match to TRBD1 (5 bases). Germline CDR1 is MDHEN and CDR2 is SYDVKM. V was cut by 2 bases and J by 4 bases, with 15 bases left in between. This CDR3 comprises 16 residues.

The chain links TRBV29-1 to TRBJ1-1; the D is unclear. Trimming pared 7 bases from V and 1 base from J, leaving 19 bases between. This CDR3 has 15 amino acids. Germline CDR1 SQVTM, CDR2 ANQGSEA. Written as DNA, the CDR3 is TGCAGCGCCTCCCGAAGACCGGCTGGGAACACTGAAGCTTTCTTT. It yields the protein CSASRRPAGNTEAFF.

The chain links TRBV4-3 to TRBJ1-2; D may be TRBD1 (5 bases). Germline V gives CDR1 LGHNA, CDR2 YSLEER. There are 14 residues in the CDR3. V lost 3 bases, J lost 4 bases, and 12 bases lay in between. The CDR3 spells CASSHAGTTYGYTF. CDR3 nucleotides: TGCGCCAGCAGCCACGCCGGGACCACCTATGGCTACACCTTC.

This sequence joins TRBV15 and TRBJ1-2; 8 positions match TRBD1. The germline V gene encodes CDR1 LNHNV and CDR2 YYDKDF (reference sequence). With 0 bases clipped from V and 5 bases from J, the junction kept 8 bases outside the gene matches. The CDR3 has 16 residues. CDR3 in amino acids: CATSRDPGQGTYGYTF. CDR3 nucleotide sequence: TGTGCCACCAGCAGAGATCCTGGACAGGGAACTTATGGCTACACCTTC.

The chain uses TRBV4-1 and TRBJ1-5; no reliable D call. The germline V gene has CDR1 MGHRA and CDR2 YSYEKL. V shed 4 bases and J shed 1 base, with 14 bases lying between them. The CDR3 spans 16 residues. CDR3 nucleotides: TGCGCCAGCAGCCCAGTAGTAGGCGCCAGCAATCAGCCCCAGCATTTT. It yields the protein CASSPVVGASNQPQHF.

V usage is TRBV18 and J usage is TRBJ2-3; D gene ambiguous. Germline assignment: CDR1 KGHSH and CDR2 LQKENI. Between the trimmed V and J ends, which lost 2 bases and 0 bases, there was a span of 9 bases. The length of the CDR3 is 15 residues. The CDR3 DNA sequence: TGTGCCAGCTCACCAAGCACAGCTAGCACAGATACGCAGTATTTT. Protein sequence: CASSPSTASTDTQYF.

The chain joins TRBV10-3 to TRBJ2-1, with D possibly matching TRBD1 (6 bases). The germline gives CDR1 ENHRY, CDR2 SYGVKD. V lost 10 bases, J lost 3 bases, and 16 bases lay in between. The CDR3 contains 14 residues. The CDR3 here is CASMGTGLYNEQFF. In DNA form, the CDR3 reads TGTGCCAGCATGGGTACAGGGCTCTACAATGAGCAGTTCTTC.

This rearrangement joins TRBV7-6 to TRBJ1-5; D possibly corresponds to TRBD1 (6 bases). The CDR3 is 15 residues long. CDR1 is SGHVS, CDR2 FNYEAQ, per germline. Trimming shortened V by 5 bases and J by 1 base, and 12 bases separated the two germline ends. The CDR3 loop reads CASSPTGMSNQPQHF. The CDR3 DNA sequence: TGTGCCAGCAGCCCAACAGGGATGAGCAATCAGCCCCAGCATTTT.

V gene TRBV2 combines with J gene TRBJ2-7, with D possibly being TRBD1 or TRBD2 (5 bases each). Deletions cut 7 bases from V and 2 bases from J, with 15 bases between. CDR3 length equals 14 residues. Per the germline V gene, CDR1 is SNHLY and CDR2 is FYNNEI. In nucleotides, the CDR3 is TGTGCCAGCATAATTCGCGAGGGGCCCTACGAGCAGTACTTC. It encodes CASIIREGPYEQYF.

This CDR3 reads CAWIRHTGAWGPGELFF. CDR3 coding DNA: TGTGCCTGGATTAGACACACAGGGGCGTGGGGTCCCGGGGAGCTGTTTTTT. This chain connects TRBV30 to TRBJ2-2; 7 nucleotides agree with TRBD1. This CDR3 is built from 17 residues. CDR1 is GTSNPN, CDR2 SVGIG, per germline (reference sequence). The V and J ends lost 4 bases and 6 bases, in that order; junction bases with no gene match: 17.

The chain couples TRBV11-2 to TRBJ2-1; D unclear. With 6 bases removed from V and 6 bases from J, the gap between germline ends came to 21 bases. CDR1 and CDR2 (germline): SGHAT, FQNNGV. The CDR3 extends over 16 amino acids. The chain's CDR3 is CASRPGPLQLGNEQFF. In nucleotides, the CDR3 is TGTGCCAGCAGACCTGGACCCCTACAACTTGGCAATGAGCAGTTCTTC.

In the case of this clone: Other DNA sequences within the sample encode an identical CDR3. The CDR3 DNA reads as TGTGCCAGCAGTTTAGACAGTAACTATGGCTACACCTTC. Protein product: CASSLDSNYGYTF. This chain joins TRBV5-4 and TRBJ1-2; a possible D gene is TRBD1 (5 bases). The CDR3 extends over 13 amino acids. V lost 5 bases, J lost 1 base, and 9 bases lay in between. Germline values: CDR1 SGHNT, CDR2 YYREEE (reference sequence).

This chain joins TRBV13 and TRBJ1-6; D is unresolved. V was shortened by 1 base and J by 7 bases, with 5 bases between the two germline ends. CDR1 is PRHDT and CDR2 is FYEKMQ in the germline V gene (reference sequence). The CDR3 consists of 13 residues. The CDR3 bases are TGTGCCAGCAGCTTAGAACCCAATTCACCCCTCCACTTT. This encodes CASSLEPNSPLHF. The whole variable domain, remainder taken from reference TRBV13 and TRBJ1-6, is AAGVIQSPRHLIKEKRETATLKCYPIPRHDTVYWYQQGPGQDPQFLISFYEKMQSDKGSIPDRFSAQQFSDYHSELNMSSLELGDSALYFCASSLEPNSPLHFGNGTRLTVT.